This TCR beta chain was captured by sequencing in a study of blood T cell repertoires in COVID-19. This clone appeared a single time. Assay used: immunoSEQ multiplex PCR; TCRdb lists only in-frame clones, some missing. The data hold roughly 50,000 clones, with roughly 83% observed a single time. The clonotype was recovered from a man aged 65-85 years with acute or convalescent COVID-19. Sequenced: peripheral blood.

CDR3 protein: CASGLTYSGTGSGANVLTF. The CDR3 DNA is TGTGCTAGTGGTTTGACATATTCCGGGACAGGGTCTGGGGCCAACGTCCTGACTTTC. The rearrangement joins TRBV12-5 to TRBJ2-6, with 9 bases lining up with TRBD1. The CDR3 contains 19 residues. Trimming at V came to 2 bases and at J to 1 base, leaving 9 bases not matched to a gene. Germline V CDR1 and CDR2: LGHNT, FRNRAP.